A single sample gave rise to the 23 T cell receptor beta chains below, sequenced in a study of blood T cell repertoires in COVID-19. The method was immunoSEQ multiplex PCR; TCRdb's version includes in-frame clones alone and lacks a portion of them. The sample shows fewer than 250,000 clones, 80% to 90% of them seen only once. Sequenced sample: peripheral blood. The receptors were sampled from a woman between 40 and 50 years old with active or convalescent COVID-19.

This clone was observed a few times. The CDR3 DNA reads as TGTGCCAGCACCAGATCGGGACAGGGTGATGGCTACACCTTC. Its protein product is CASTRSGQGDGYTF. This sequence joins TRBV25-1 and TRBJ1-2; 9 nucleotides match TRBD1. V dropped 7 bases and J dropped 6; count of bases not matched to a gene: 9. CDR3 size: 14 residues. Germline V gene sequence: CDR1 MGHDK, CDR2 SYGVNS.

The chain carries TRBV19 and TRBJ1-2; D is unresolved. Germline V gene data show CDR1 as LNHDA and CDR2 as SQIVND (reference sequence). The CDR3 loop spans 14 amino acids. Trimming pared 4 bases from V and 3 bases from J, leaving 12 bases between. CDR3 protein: CASSTTTGDYGYTF. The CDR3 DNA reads TGTGCCAGTAGTACAACGACGGGAGACTATGGCTACACCTTC.

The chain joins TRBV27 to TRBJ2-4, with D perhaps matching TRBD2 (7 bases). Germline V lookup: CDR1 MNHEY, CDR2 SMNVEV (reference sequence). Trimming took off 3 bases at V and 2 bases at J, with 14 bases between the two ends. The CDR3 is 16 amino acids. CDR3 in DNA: TGTGCCAGCAGTTTGGGGAGGGGGGGCACCAAAAACATTCAGTACTTC. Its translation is CASSLGRGGTKNIQYF.

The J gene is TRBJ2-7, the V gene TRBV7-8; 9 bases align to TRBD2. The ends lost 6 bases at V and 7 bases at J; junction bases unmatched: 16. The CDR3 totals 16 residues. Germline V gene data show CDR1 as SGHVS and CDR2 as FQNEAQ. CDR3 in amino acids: CASRERGALSLGEQYF. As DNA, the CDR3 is TGTGCCAGCAGAGAGCGGGGGGCCCTATCCCTTGGTGAGCAGTACTTC. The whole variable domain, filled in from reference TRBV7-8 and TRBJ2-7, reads GAGVSQSPRYKVAKRGQDVALRCDPISGHVSLFWYQQALGQGPEFLTYFQNEAQLDKSGLPSDRFFAERPEGSVSTLKIQRTQQEDSAVYLCASRERGALSLGEQYFGPGTRLTVT.

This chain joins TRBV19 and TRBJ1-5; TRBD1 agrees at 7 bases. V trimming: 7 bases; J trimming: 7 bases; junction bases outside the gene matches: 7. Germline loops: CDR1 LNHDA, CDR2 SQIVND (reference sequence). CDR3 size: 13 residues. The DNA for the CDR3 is TGTGCCAGTACCGCGACAGGGAGCCAGCCCCAGCATTTT. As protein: CASTATGSQPQHF.

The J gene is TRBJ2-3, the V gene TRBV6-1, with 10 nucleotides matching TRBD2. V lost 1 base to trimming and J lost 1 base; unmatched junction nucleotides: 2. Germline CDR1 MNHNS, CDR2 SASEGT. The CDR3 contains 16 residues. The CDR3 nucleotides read TGTGCCAGCAGTGAAGGGACTAGCGGAGGCACAGATACGCAGTATTTT. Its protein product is CASSEGTSGGTDTQYF.

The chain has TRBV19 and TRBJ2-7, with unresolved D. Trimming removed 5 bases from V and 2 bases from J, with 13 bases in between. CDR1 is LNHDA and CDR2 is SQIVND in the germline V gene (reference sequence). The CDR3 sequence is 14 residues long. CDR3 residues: CASSPPWRTYEQYF. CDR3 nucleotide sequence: TGTGCCAGTAGTCCCCCCTGGAGAACCTACGAGCAGTACTTC.

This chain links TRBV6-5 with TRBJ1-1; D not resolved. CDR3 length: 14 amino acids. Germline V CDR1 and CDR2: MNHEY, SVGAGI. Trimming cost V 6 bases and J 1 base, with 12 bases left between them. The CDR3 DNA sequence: TGTGCCAGCAGCCGCCCGGGAGGGAACACTGAAGCTTTCTTT. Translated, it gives CASSRPGGNTEAFF.

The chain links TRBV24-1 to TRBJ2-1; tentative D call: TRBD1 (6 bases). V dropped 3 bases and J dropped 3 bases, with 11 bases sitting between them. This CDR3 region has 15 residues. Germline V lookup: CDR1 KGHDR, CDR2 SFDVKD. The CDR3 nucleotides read TGTGCCACCAGTGATGTGGACAGAAACTACAATGAGCAGTTCTTC. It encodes CATSDVDRNYNEQFF.

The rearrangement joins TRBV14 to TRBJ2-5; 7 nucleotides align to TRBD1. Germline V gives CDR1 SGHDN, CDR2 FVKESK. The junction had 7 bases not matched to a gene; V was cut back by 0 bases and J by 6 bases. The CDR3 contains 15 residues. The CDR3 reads CASSQDGRGSQTQYF. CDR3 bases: TGTGCCAGCAGCCAAGACGGCAGGGGGAGTCAGACCCAGTACTTC.

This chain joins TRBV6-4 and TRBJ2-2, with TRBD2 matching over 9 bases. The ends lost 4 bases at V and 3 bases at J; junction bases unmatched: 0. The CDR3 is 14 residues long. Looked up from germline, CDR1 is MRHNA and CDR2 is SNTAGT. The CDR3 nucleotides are TGTGCCAGCAGTGTAGCGGGGGACACCGGGGAGCTGTTTTTT. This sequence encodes CASSVAGDTGELFF.

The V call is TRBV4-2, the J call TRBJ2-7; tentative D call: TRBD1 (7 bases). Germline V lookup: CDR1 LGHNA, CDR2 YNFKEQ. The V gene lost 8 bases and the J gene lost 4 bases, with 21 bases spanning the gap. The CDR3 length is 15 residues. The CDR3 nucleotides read TGTGCCAGCGCGGTATCGGGGGACAGTACTTACGAGCAGTACTTC. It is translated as CASAVSGDSTYEQYF.

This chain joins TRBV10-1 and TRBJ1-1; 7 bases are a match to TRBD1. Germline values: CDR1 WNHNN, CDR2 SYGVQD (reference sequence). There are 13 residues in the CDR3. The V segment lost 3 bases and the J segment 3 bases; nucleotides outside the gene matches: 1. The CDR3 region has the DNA TGCGCCAGCAGTGACAGGGGGGACACTGAAGCTTTCTTT. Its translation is CASSDRGDTEAFF.

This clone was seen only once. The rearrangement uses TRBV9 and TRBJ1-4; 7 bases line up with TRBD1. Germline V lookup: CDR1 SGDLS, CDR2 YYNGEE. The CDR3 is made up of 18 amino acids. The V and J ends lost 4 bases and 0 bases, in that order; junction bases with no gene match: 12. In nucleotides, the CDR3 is TGTGCCAGCAGCCCAAGACAGGGATCCCCCACAACTAATGAAAAACTGTTTTTT. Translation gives CASSPRQGSPTTNEKLFF.

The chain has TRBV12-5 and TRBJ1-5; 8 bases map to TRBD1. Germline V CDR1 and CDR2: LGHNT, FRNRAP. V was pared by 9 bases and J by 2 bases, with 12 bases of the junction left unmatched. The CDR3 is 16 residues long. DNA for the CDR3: TGTGCTAGCGCGACAGGGGATTTATCCGGCAATCAGCCCCAGCATTTT. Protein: CASATGDLSGNQPQHF.

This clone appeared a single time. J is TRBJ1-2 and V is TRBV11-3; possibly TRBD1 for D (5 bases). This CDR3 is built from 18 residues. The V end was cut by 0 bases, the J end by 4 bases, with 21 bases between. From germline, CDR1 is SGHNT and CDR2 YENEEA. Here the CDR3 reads CASSLEDGARQKTYGYTF. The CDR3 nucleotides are TGTGCCAGCAGCTTAGAAGATGGGGCGAGACAGAAGACCTATGGCTACACCTTC.

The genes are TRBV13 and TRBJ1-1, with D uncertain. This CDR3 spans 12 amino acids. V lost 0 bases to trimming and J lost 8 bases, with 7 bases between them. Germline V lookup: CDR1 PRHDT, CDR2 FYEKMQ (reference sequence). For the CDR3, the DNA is TGTGCCAGCAGCTTAGGGACAACCGAAGCTTTCTTT. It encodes CASSLGTTEAFF. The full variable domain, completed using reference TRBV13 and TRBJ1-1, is AAGVIQSPRHLIKEKRETATLKCYPIPRHDTVYWYQQGPGQDPQFLISFYEKMQSDKGSIPDRFSAQQFSDYHSELNMSSLELGDSALYFCASSLGTTEAFFGQGTRLTVV.

CDR3 protein: CASSPDRGRTEAFF. The DNA of the CDR3 is TGTGCCAGCAGCCCCGACAGGGGGCGGACTGAAGCTTTCTTT. This chain connects TRBV7-8 to TRBJ1-1; 10 bases map to TRBD1. The germline V gene encodes CDR1 SGHVS and CDR2 FQNEAQ. The CDR3 totals 14 residues. With 5 bases clipped from V and 5 bases from J, the junction kept 5 bases outside the gene matches.

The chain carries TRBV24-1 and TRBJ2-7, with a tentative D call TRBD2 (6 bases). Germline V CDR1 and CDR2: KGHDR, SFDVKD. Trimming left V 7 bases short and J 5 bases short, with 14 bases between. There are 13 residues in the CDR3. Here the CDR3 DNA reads TGTGCCACCAGAAACCGTTGGGGGGACGAGCAGTACTTC. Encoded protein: CATRNRWGDEQYF.

This CDR3 reads CASSPHSGRGDTQYF. The DNA of the CDR3 is TGCGCCAGCAGCCCTCATAGCGGGAGAGGAGATACGCAGTATTTT. The genes are TRBV5-1 and TRBJ2-3, with TRBD2 matching over 9 bases. In germline, CDR1 is SGHRS, CDR2 YFSETQ. With 4 bases clipped from V and 5 bases from J, the junction kept 8 bases outside the gene matches. The CDR3 spans 15 residues.

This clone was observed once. This CDR3 is CASREQGSEAFF. CDR3 coding DNA: TGTGCCAGCAGGGAGCAGGGTTCAGAAGCTTTCTTT. V gene TRBV6-5 combines with J gene TRBJ1-1, with D tentatively TRBD1 (5 bases). The CDR3 runs 12 residues. Looked up from germline, CDR1 is MNHEY and CDR2 is SVGAGI. The V and J ends lost 6 bases and 8 bases respectively, with 13 bases between them.

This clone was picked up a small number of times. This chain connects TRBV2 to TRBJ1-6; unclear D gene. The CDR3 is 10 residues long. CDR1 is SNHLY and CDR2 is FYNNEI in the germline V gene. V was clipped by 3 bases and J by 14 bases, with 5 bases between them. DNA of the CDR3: TGTGCCAGCAGTGAGGAGGCCCTCCACTTT. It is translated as CASSEEALHF.

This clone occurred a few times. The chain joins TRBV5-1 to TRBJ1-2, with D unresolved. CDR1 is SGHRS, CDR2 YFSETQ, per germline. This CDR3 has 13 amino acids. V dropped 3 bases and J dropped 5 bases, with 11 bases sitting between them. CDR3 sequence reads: CASSSAEVYGYTF. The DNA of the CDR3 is TGCGCCAGCAGCTCGGCAGAGGTATATGGCTACACCTTC.